Each of the 6 T cell receptor beta chains below was sequenced from the same sample in a study of cytomegalovirus exposure and HLA in healthy donors. TCRdb's table, derived via immunoSEQ multiplex PCR, lists solely in-frame clones and lacks some. The profile shows under 150,000 clones, approximately 87% of them singletons. The sample taken for sequencing was PBMCs. Receptors originate from a man aged 18 to 29 in good health and CMV-seronegative.

This rearrangement joins TRBV6-4 to TRBJ2-1, with a tentative D call TRBD2 (5 bases). The CDR3 consists of 13 residues. Trimming cost V 2 bases and J 4 bases, with 6 bases left between them. The germline gives CDR1 MRHNA, CDR2 SNTAGT. CDR3 amino acids: CASSDREYNEQFF. CDR3 nucleotides: TGTGCCAGCAGTGACAGGGAGTACAATGAGCAGTTCTTC.

This clone was seen a handful of times. The chain links TRBV20-1 to TRBJ2-1; D is unclear. Germline V gene lookup returns CDR1 DFQATT and CDR2 SNEGSKA (reference sequence). CDR3 length: 11 amino acids. In DNA, the CDR3 is TGCAGCCCGAGCTCCTACAATGAGCAGTTCTTC. Residues: CSPSSYNEQFF.

The V call is TRBV5-6, the J call TRBJ2-7; D unresolved. This CDR3 spans 13 amino acids. The V end was cut by 3 bases, the J end by 3 bases, with 10 bases between. Germline V lookup: CDR1 SGHDT, CDR2 YYEEEE. The CDR3 bases are TGTGCCAGCAGCTCCCTAGAAAACTACGAGCAGTACTTC. Protein: CASSSLENYEQYF. Using reference TRBV5-6 and TRBJ2-7 for the parts outside the CDR3, the full variable domain is DAGVTQSPTHLIKTRGQQVTLRCSPKSGHDTVSWYQQALGQGPQFIFQYYEEEERQRGNFPDRFSGHQFPNYSSELNVNALLLGDSALYLCASSSLENYEQYFGPGTRLTVT.

This clone was seen only once. The V gene is TRBV5-3, the J gene TRBJ2-1, with 16 bases lining up with TRBD2. TRBV5-3 is reported as an ORF; its role is uncertain. The CDR3 runs to 18 residues. V trimming: 1 base; J trimming: 6 bases; junction bases outside the gene matches: 7. CDR3: CARSLMGLAGGGSNEQFF. The CDR3 DNA reads TGTGCCAGAAGCTTGATGGGACTAGCGGGAGGGGGGAGCAATGAGCAGTTCTTC.

The chain combines TRBV13 with TRBJ1-3, with D perhaps matching TRBD1 (6 bases). The germline V gene has CDR1 PRHDT and CDR2 FYEKMQ (reference sequence). This CDR3 is 18 amino acids long. Between the trimmed V and J ends, which lost 5 bases and 0 bases, there was a span of 20 bases. CDR3 bases: TGTGCCAGCAGCCCTCCCTGGACAGCCGCCAACTCTGGAAACACCATATATTTT. Amino acids: CASSPPWTAANSGNTIYF.

The V gene is TRBV11-2, the J gene TRBJ2-1, with TRBD2 matching over 8 bases. This CDR3 is 15 amino acids long. In germline, CDR1 is SGHAT, CDR2 FQNNGV. Trimming removed 6 bases from V and 7 bases from J; junction bases left unmatched: 11. The CDR3 coding sequence is TGTGCCAGCAGTCAAATAGCGGGAAGGGGGAATGAGCAGTTCTTC. Translating gives CASSQIAGRGNEQFF.